This paragraph covers one T cell receptor beta chain sequence. Its cognate antigen has yet to be identified. The input lacks base qualities; no much larger clone sits a single base away. Collaborating institutions collected whole blood in K2EDTA tubes following their own protocols. For TCRbeta analysis, collaborators shipped samples as frozen whole blood, isolated PBMCs, or DNA extracted from either of those sample types. The immunoSEQ Assay, a bias-controlled multiplex PCR, was used to amplify TCRbeta CDR3 regions from genomic DNA. For the original study's pipeline: The number of nucleated cells in each sample was estimated by amplification of reference gene primers within the assay. To quantify the absolute abundance of each unique TCRbeta CDR3 rearrangement, sequence reads were collapsed and filtered. For each sample, productive Simpson clonality was calculated as the square root of Simpson's diversity index over productive rearrangements. TCRdb obtained this table from immuneACCESS and retained in-frame rearrangements with V and J assigned. These tables miss some clones; where compared with another copy, unresolved V genes account for less than half of the shortfall, and the remainder is unexplained. V and J calls and clone size are those listed in that table; D and trimming were worked out from the DNA. This sample comprises about 220,000 clones, over 70% of them detected only once. Approximately 6.6% of the sample is taken by the ten largest.

The data derive from a study of blood T cell repertoires in COVID-19 (dated by TCRdb to about 2020). Notes on the research overall: Collaborator samples came from the United States, Italy and Spain and covered acute and convalescent phases of COVID-19. The prospective study material was composed of cDNA or gDNA derived from T cells, B-cell-depleted T cells, or PBMCs. Subjects who had been exposed to COVID-19, were actively infected with it, or had recovered from it provided the deeply sampled blood TCRbeta repertoires that made up the dataset. The repertoires were released in a freely available public database meant as a resource for research on the immune response to SARS-CoV-2. Samples came from the ongoing ImmuneRACE study (first 160 participants) plus 1,254 subjects from 6 global collaborators. Sample metadata almost always included a de-identified subject ID, COVID-19 status, age in years and sex. Where HLA class I and class II types were available, the types were taken from metadata supplied by the sample provider, not from assay-based typing.

The research as a whole found: The amount of clinical and demographic metadata varied by source and participant and was provided uncurated.

Inclusive of the bounding cysteine and phenylalanine, the CDR3 is 14 residues long. The CDR3 DNA has 42 bases and is translated from base 1. Sequences LNHDA (CDR1) and SQIVND (CDR2) are obtained from the germline V gene (reference sequence). V is clipped by 6 bases and J by 9 bases, and the sequence between their germline boundaries is 17 bases long. The chain is assembled from TRBV19 and TRBJ2-2; the D gene is perhaps TRBD2, on 5 matching bases. The clonotype was recovered from a woman between 65 and 79 years old with acute or convalescent COVID-19. Source material: peripheral blood. The CDR3: CASSQLLENRELFF. The DNA sequence is as follows: TGTGCCAGTAGCCAATTACTAGAAAACCGGGAGCTGTTTTTT. Beyond the CDR3, the reference TRBV19 and TRBJ2-2 genes provide the residues; the full variable domain reads: DGGITQSPKYLFRKEGQNVTLSCEQNLNHDAMYWYRQDPGQGLRLIYYSQIVNDFQKGDIAEGYSVSREKKESFPLTVTSAQKNPTAFYLCASSQLLENRELFFGEGSRLTVL.